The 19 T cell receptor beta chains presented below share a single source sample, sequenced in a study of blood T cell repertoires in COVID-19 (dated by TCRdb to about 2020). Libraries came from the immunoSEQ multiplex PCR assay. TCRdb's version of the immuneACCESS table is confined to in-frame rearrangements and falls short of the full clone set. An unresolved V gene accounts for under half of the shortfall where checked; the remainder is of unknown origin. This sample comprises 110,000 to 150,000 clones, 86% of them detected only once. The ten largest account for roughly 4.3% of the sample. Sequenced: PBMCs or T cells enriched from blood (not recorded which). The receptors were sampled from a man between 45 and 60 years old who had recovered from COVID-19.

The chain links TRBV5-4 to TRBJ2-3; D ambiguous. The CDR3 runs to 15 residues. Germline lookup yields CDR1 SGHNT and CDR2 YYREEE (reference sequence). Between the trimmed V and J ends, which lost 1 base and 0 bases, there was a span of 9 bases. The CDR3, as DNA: TGTGCCAGCAGCTTGTCGTATAGTAGCACAGATACGCAGTATTTT. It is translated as CASSLSYSSTDTQYF.

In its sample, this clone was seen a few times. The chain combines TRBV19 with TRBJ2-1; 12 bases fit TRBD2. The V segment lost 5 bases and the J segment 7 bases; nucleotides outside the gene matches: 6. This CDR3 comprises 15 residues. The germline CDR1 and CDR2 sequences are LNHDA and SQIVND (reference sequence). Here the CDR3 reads CASSPTSGRWNEQFF. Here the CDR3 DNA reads TGTGCCAGTAGTCCGACTAGCGGGAGATGGAATGAGCAGTTCTTC.

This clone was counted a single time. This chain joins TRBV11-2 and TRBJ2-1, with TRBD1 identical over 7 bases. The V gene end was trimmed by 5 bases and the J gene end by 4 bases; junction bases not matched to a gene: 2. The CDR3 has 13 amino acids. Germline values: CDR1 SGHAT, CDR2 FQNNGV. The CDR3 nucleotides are TGTGCCAGCAGCGGACAGGTTTACAATGAGCAGTTCTTC. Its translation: CASSGQVYNEQFF.

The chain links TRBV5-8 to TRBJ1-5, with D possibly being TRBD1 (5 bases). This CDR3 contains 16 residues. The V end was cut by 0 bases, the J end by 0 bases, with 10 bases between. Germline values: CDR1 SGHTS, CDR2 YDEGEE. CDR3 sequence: CASSLGRAYSNQPQHF. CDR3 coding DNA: TGTGCCAGCAGCTTGGGCAGGGCATATAGCAATCAGCCCCAGCATTTT.

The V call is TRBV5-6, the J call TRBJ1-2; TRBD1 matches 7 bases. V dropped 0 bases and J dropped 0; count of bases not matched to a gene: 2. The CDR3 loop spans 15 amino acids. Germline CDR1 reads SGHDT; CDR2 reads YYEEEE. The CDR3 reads CASSLEGQANYGYTF. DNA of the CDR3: TGTGCCAGCAGCTTGGAAGGACAGGCTAACTATGGCTACACCTTC.

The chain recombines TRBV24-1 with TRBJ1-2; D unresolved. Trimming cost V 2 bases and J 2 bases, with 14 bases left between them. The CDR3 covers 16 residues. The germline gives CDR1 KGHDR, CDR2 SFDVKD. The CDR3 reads CATSDSTRNHNYGYTF. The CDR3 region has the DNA TGTGCCACCAGTGATTCGACAAGAAACCACAACTATGGCTACACCTTC.

The CDR3 reads CASKGVPTSTASETQYF. In nucleotides, the CDR3 is TGTGCCAGCAAGGGAGTCCCGACTTCTACTGCGTCAGAGACCCAGTACTTC. The gene calls are TRBV2 and TRBJ2-5; tentative D call: TRBD2 (5 bases). V was shortened by 7 bases and J by 4 bases, with 25 bases between the two germline ends. Germline values: CDR1 SNHLY, CDR2 FYNNEI. The CDR3 spans 17 residues.

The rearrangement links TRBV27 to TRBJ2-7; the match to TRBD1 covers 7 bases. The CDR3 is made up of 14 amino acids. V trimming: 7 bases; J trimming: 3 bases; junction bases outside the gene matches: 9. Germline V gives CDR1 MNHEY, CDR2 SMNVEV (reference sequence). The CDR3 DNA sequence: TGTGCCAGCAAACCGGGACAGCCTTACTACGAGCAGTACTTC. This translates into CASKPGQPYYEQYF.

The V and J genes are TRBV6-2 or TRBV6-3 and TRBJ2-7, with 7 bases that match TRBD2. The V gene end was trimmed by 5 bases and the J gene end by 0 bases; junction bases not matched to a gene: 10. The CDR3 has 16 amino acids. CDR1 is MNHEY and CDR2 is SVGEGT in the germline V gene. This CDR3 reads CASSGRASGSSYEQYF. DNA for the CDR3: TGTGCCAGCAGTGGCCGAGCTAGCGGTAGCTCCTACGAGCAGTACTTC.

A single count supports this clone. The CDR3 DNA reads as TGTGCCAGCAGATGGACAGGTCAAGAGACCCAGTACTTC. Translation: CASRWTGQETQYF. The chain recombines TRBV2 with TRBJ2-5, with TRBD1 matching 7 bases. Germline loops: CDR1 SNHLY, CDR2 FYNNEI. The CDR3 totals 13 residues. The V segment lost 6 bases and the J segment 2 bases; nucleotides outside the gene matches: 3.

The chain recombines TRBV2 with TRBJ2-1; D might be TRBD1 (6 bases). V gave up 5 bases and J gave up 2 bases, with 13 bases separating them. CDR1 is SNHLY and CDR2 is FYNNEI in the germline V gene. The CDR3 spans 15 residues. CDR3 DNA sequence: TGTGCCAGCAGTAGAGGGGGTGGCACCTACAATGAGCAGTTCTTC. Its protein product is CASSRGGGTYNEQFF.

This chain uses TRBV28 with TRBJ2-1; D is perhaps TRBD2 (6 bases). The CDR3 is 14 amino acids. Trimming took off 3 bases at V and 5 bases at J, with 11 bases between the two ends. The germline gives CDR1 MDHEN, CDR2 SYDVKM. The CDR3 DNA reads TGTGCCAGCAGTTTGGCGGGAAGGGACAATGAGCAGTTCTTC. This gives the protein CASSLAGRDNEQFF.

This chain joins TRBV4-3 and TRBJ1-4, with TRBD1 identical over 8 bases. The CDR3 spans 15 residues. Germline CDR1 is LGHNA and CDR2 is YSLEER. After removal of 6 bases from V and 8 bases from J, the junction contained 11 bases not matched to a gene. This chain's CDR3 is CASRKTTGETEKLFF. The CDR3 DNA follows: TGCGCCAGCAGGAAGACGACAGGGGAAACGGAAAAACTGTTTTTT.

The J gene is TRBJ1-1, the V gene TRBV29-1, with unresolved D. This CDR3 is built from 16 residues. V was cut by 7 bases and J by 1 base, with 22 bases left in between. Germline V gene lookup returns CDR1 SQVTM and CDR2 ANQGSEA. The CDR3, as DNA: TGCAGCGGACAATCCGGGAAGGGAATAAGGAACACTGAAGCTTTCTTT. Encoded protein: CSGQSGKGIRNTEAFF.

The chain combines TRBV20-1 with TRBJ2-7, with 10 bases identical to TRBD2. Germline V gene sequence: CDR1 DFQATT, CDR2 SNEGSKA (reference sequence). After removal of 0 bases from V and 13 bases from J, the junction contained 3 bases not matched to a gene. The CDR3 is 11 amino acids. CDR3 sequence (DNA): TGCAGTGCTAGAGAGAGCGGGAGGGTTTACTTC. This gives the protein CSARESGRVYF.

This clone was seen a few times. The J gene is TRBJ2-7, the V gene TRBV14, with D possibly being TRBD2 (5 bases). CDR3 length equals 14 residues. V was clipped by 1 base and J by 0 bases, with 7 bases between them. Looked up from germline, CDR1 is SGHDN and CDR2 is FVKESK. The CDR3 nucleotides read TGTGCCAGCAGCCAAGTCGGGGTCTCCTACGAGCAGTACTTC. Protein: CASSQVGVSYEQYF.

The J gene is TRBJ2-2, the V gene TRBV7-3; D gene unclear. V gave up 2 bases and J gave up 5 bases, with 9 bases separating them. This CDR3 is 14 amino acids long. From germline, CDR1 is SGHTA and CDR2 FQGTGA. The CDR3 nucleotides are TGTGCCAGCAGCTTAGGGCTTGGTACCGGGGAGCTGTTTTTT. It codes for CASSLGLGTGELFF.

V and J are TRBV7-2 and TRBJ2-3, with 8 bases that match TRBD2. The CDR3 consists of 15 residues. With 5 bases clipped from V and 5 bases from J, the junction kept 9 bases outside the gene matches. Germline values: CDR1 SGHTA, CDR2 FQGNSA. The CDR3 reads CASSAPGLVVDTQYF. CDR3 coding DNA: TGTGCCAGCAGCGCGCCGGGACTAGTGGTAGATACGCAGTATTTT.

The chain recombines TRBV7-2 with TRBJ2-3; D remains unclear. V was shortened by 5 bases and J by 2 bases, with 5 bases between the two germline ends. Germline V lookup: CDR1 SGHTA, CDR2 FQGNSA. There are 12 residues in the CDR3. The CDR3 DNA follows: TGTGCCAGCAGCCTATACACAGATACGCAGTATTTT. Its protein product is CASSLYTDTQYF.